This T cell receptor (beta chain) was retrieved from a study of naive and memory T cell subsets. Trimming removed 6 bases at V and 7 bases at J, with 16 bases between. The CDR3 runs to 14 residues. CDR1 is LNHDA, CDR2 SQIVND, per germline (reference sequence). About this clonotype: Its antigen is as yet unknown.

The beta constant-region primer was an equimolar mix of two oligonucleotides covering TRBC1 and TRBC2. The ligated cDNA underwent four PCR rounds using SP2 and nested alpha and beta constant-region primers. MiXCR, run by TCRdb on the UMI-ligation and nested PCR reads, gives a single entry per CDR3 protein. The table includes more than 120,000 distinct CDR3 sequences, roughly a fifth detected once. After CD4 positive bead selection, the CD4-negative fraction gave CD8 T cells. Study-wide points: TCR counts from RNA may reflect activation-linked expression changes. Over 85% of naive TCR sequences appeared only once, unlike memory subsets. No ground truth validated the naive and memory repertoire findings. A few larger clonotypes appeared in naive repertoires, especially CD8, possibly memory cells re-expressing CD45RA.

V and J are TRBV19 and TRBJ2-1, with D possibly TRBD1 on 6 matching bases. Source material: naive CD8+ T cells from blood. This clonotype was sampled from a human donor in good health. CDR3 sequence (DNA): TGTGCCAGTAGCTCTTCCAGGGGCGAGAATGAGCAGTTCTTC. As protein: CASSSSRGENEQFF.